Each of the 14 T cell receptor beta chains below was sequenced from the same sample in a study of cytomegalovirus exposure and HLA in healthy donors. Primers for the PCR totalled 60 Vbeta and 13 Jbeta. The data were produced by immunoSEQ multiplex PCR, yet TCRdb's version contains in-frame clones alone and is incomplete. The data contain 97,000 or so clones, around a tenth of them singletons. The sequencing input was PBMCs. These receptors were obtained from a man aged 50-60 years in good health and CMV-seropositive.

This clone has a handful of counts. The chain carries TRBV6-6 and TRBJ1-1, with unresolved D. CDR1 and CDR2 (germline): MNHNY, SVGAGI (reference sequence). The CDR3 covers 13 residues. Trimming took off 4 bases at V and 2 bases at J, with 8 bases between the two ends. In nucleotides, the CDR3 is TGTGCCAGCAGTTCCTCCTATAACACTGAAGCTTTCTTT. This codes for CASSSSYNTEAFF.

The rearrangement joins TRBV28 to TRBJ1-2; the match to TRBD1 covers 7 bases. CDR1 and CDR2 from the germline V gene are MDHEN and SYDVKM. The CDR3 has 19 residues. With V trimmed by 6 bases and J by 5 bases, 24 bases remained unmatched. The CDR3 here is CASRKILVKDRGTVYGYTF. The CDR3 nucleotides are TGTGCCAGCAGGAAAATCCTGGTGAAGGATCGAGGGACAGTTTATGGCTACACCTTC.

The V gene is TRBV25-1, the J gene TRBJ2-2; 7 bases line up with TRBD2. CDR3 length equals 14 residues. Germline V gives CDR1 MGHDK, CDR2 SYGVNS. The junction had 7 bases not matched to a gene; V was cut back by 6 bases and J by 6 bases. The chain's CDR3 is CASSFAGAAGELFF. The CDR3 nucleotides are TGTGCCAGCAGCTTTGCGGGAGCAGCCGGGGAGCTGTTTTTT. Together with reference TRBV25-1 and TRBJ2-2, the CDR3 gives the full variable domain: EADIYQTPRYLVIGTGKKITLECSQTMGHDKMYWYQQDPGMELHLIHYSYGVNSTEKGDLSSESTVSRIRTEHFPLTLESARPSHTSQYLCASSFAGAAGELFFGEGSRLTVL.

The chain carries TRBV5-8 and TRBJ2-3; unclear D gene. Germline lookup yields CDR1 SGHTS and CDR2 YDEGEE. The ends were cut back, 4 bases at V and 4 bases at J, with 13 bases in the middle. CDR3 length: 14 residues. The CDR3 coding sequence is TGTGCCAGCAGCCTCCCCGGGTTCGCAGATACGCAGTATTTT. Amino acid sequence: CASSLPGFADTQYF.

V usage is TRBV14 and J usage is TRBJ1-2, with 7 bases aligning to TRBD1. CDR3 size: 16 residues. Looked up from germline, CDR1 is SGHDN and CDR2 is FVKESK. The trim removed 1 base at V and 4 bases at J, leaving 9 bases unmatched. In nucleotides, the CDR3 is TGTGCCAGCAGCCAAGGGGGGACAGTCCGCGGCTATGGCTACACCTTC. Protein product: CASSQGGTVRGYGYTF. Filled out from reference TRBV14 and TRBJ1-2, the complete variable domain reads EAGVTQFPSHSVIEKGQTVTLRCDPISGHDNLYWYRRVMGKEIKFLLHFVKESKQDESGMPNNRFLAERTGGTYSTLKVQPAELEDSGVYFCASSQGGTVRGYGYTFGSGTRLTVV.

J is TRBJ2-3 and V is TRBV29-1; 8 bases fit TRBD2. J lost 1 base, V lost 7 bases, and 1 base had no gene match. From germline, CDR1 is SQVTM and CDR2 ANQGSEA. The CDR3 spans 12 residues. As DNA, the CDR3 is TGCAGCGCCGGGAGGGGCACAGATACGCAGTATTTT. It is translated as CSAGRGTDTQYF.

V usage is TRBV6-4 and J usage is TRBJ2-5; 13 bases agree with TRBD2. V lost 7 bases and J lost 0; bases outside the gene matches: 8. Per the germline V gene, CDR1 is MRHNA and CDR2 is SNTAGT. The CDR3 is made up of 17 amino acids. DNA of the CDR3: TGTGCCAGCATTTCGGGACTAGCGGGATCGTACCAAGAGACCCAGTACTTC. Amino acid sequence: CASISGLAGSYQETQYF.

This clone was observed a few times. This same CDR3 is encoded by further DNA sequences in the sample. The V call is TRBV30, the J call TRBJ1-5; D is possibly TRBD1 (6 bases). This CDR3 region has 14 residues. Germline loops: CDR1 GTSNPN, CDR2 SVGIG (reference sequence). V was pared by 0 bases and J by 2 bases, with 8 bases between. CDR3: CAWSVGQGNQPQHF. CDR3 sequence (DNA): TGTGCCTGGAGTGTGGGACAAGGCAATCAGCCCCAGCATTTT.

The chain joins TRBV28 to TRBJ2-1; 11 nucleotides line up with TRBD1. This CDR3 contains 15 residues. CDR1 is MDHEN and CDR2 is SYDVKM in the germline V gene. The trim removed 6 bases at V and 9 bases at J, leaving 10 bases unmatched. DNA for the CDR3: TGTGCCAGCAGCCGGCGCCGGGACAGGGGGGGTGAGCAGTTCTTC. Translating gives CASSRRRDRGGEQFF.

The chain recombines TRBV5-4 with TRBJ1-5; D is perhaps TRBD1 (6 bases). V lost 3 bases, J lost 1 base, and 11 bases lay in between. The CDR3 is 15 residues long. Germline assignment: CDR1 SGHNT and CDR2 YYREEE (reference sequence). The CDR3 loop is CASSSQGSSNQPQHF. CDR3 in DNA: TGTGCCAGCAGCTCACAGGGTAGCAGCAATCAGCCCCAGCATTTT. The whole variable domain, remainder taken from reference TRBV5-4 and TRBJ1-5, is ETGVTQSPTHLIKTRGQQVTLRCSSQSGHNTVSWYQQALGQGPQFIFQYYREEENGRGNFPPRFSGLQFPNYSSELNVNALELDDSALYLCASSSQGSSNQPQHFGDGTRLSIL.

This clone was seen only a few times. The CDR3 region has the DNA TGTGCCAGCAGTGAAGAGAGGAACACTGAAGCTTTCTTT. It translates to CASSEERNTEAFF. The chain links TRBV6-1 to TRBJ1-1; no reliable D call. The CDR3 is 13 residues long. The germline CDR1 and CDR2 sequences are MNHNS and SASEGT. V shed 1 base and J shed 1 base, with 4 bases lying between them.

The chain is built from TRBV7-2 and TRBJ1-2, with 10 bases identical to TRBD1. This CDR3 region has 16 residues. Trimming removed 0 bases from V and 4 bases from J; junction bases left unmatched: 5. Looked up from germline, CDR1 is SGHTA and CDR2 is FQGNSA. CDR3 nucleotide sequence: TGTGCCAGCAGCTTAGCCGGGACAGGGGCGGGCTATGGCTACACCTTC. Its translation: CASSLAGTGAGYGYTF.

A few counts support this clone. The chain is built from TRBV29-1 and TRBJ2-7; D perhaps matches TRBD2 (6 bases). CDR3 size: 13 residues. The ends were cut back, 7 bases at V and 0 bases at J, with 13 bases in the middle. Germline V gene lookup returns CDR1 SQVTM and CDR2 ANQGSEA. Here the CDR3 reads CSATRGSSYEQYF. CDR3 nucleotide sequence: TGCAGCGCTACTCGGGGGTCCTCCTACGAGCAGTACTTC.

This clone was counted many times. This chain links TRBV6-5 with TRBJ2-4; the match to TRBD1 covers 9 bases. The CDR3 is 15 amino acids. V gave up 6 bases and J gave up 2 bases; unmatched junction bases: 5. The germline gives CDR1 MNHEY, CDR2 SVGAGI. CDR3 in DNA: TGTGCCAGCAGCAAACAGGGGGCACCCAAAAACATTCAGTACTTC. As protein: CASSKQGAPKNIQYF.